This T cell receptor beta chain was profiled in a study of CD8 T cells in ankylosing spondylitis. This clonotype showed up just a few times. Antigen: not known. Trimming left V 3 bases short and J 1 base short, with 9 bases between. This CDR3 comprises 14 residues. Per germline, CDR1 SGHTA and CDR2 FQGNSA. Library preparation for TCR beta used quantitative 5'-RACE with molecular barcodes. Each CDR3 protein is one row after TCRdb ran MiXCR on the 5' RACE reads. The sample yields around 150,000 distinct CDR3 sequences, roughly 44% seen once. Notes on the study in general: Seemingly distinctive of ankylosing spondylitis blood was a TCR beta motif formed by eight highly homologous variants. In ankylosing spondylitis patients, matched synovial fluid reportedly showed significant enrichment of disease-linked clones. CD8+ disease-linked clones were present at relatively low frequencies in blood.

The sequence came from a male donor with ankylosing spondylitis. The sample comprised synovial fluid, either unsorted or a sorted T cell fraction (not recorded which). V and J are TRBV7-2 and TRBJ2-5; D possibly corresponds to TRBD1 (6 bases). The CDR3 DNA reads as TGTGCCAGCAGCTTTGGGGGCCCCCAAGAGACCCAGTACTTC. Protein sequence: CASSFGGPQETQYF.